Listed below are T cell receptor beta chains from one sample, sequenced in a study of radiotherapy plus CTLA-4 blockade in lung cancer. This table comes from immunoSEQ multiplex PCR, and its TCRdb copy is limited to in-frame clones, with some not included. The sample has some 110,000 clones, roughly 80% seen once. Sequenced here: peripheral blood, sampled from a patient treated with radiotherapy plus ipilimumab. The receptors come from a human donor with non-small cell lung cancer that progressed on radiotherapy plus ipilimumab. Some clones in this sample may be carry-over from other donors' samples. Both conserved end residues are part of each CDR3. D genes are given only for firm matches. Where a row states a size, it is once, few, many or the class of an expanded clone; other rows omit it.

clone_size: .; v_call: TRBV11-2; d_call: .; cdr3_length: 12; j_call: TRBJ2-5; cdr3_nt: TGTGCCAGCAGCTTTCAACAAGAGACCCAGTACTTC; cdr3_aa: CASSFQQETQYF
clone_size: once; v_call: TRBV7-2; d_call: .; cdr3_length: 16; j_call: TRBJ2-3; cdr3_nt: TGTGCCAGCAGCCCCGCCAGAAGAACTAGCACAGATACGCAGTATTTT; cdr3_aa: CASSPARRTSTDTQYF
clone_size: .; v_call: TRBV7-2; d_call: TRBD2; cdr3_length: 14; j_call: TRBJ2-5; cdr3_nt: TGTGCCAGCAGCTTCCGTTGGGGGGGGGAGACCCAGTACTTC; cdr3_aa: CASSFRWGGETQYF
clone_size: few; v_call: TRBV28; d_call: .; cdr3_length: 14; j_call: TRBJ1-1; cdr3_nt: TGTGCCAGCAGTTCTACAGGGATGAACACTGAAGCTTTCTTT; cdr3_aa: CASSSTGMNTEAFF
clone_size: .; v_call: TRBV2; d_call: .; cdr3_length: 15; j_call: TRBJ2-3; cdr3_nt: TGTGCCAGCAGTGAAAGGGGCGCTAGCACAGATACGCAGTATTTT; cdr3_aa: CASSERGASTDTQYF
clone_size: .; v_call: TRBV2; d_call: .; cdr3_length: 14; j_call: TRBJ1-2; cdr3_nt: TGTGCCAGCAGTGAGTCAGTATATTACTATGGCTACACCTTC; cdr3_aa: CASSESVYYYGYTF
clone_size: .; v_call: TRBV5-4; d_call: .; cdr3_length: 14; j_call: TRBJ1-2; cdr3_nt: TGTGCCAGCAGCTTAGACTATACTAACTATGGCTACACCTTC; cdr3_aa: CASSLDYTNYGYTF
clone_size: .; v_call: TRBV5-1; d_call: .; cdr3_length: 14; j_call: TRBJ1-1; cdr3_nt: TGCGCCAGCAGCGTATCAGCCGCAGGCACTGAAGCTTTCTTT; cdr3_aa: CASSVSAAGTEAFF
clone_size: .; v_call: TRBV30; d_call: .; cdr3_length: 12; j_call: TRBJ2-7; cdr3_nt: TGTGCCTGCGGCAGGAGCTCCTACGAGCAGTACTTC; cdr3_aa: CACGRSSYEQYF
clone_size: .; v_call: TRBV18; d_call: .; cdr3_length: 15; j_call: TRBJ2-1; cdr3_nt: TGTGCCAGCTCTGCCCGGGTAACAACCTACAATGAGCAGTTCTTC; cdr3_aa: CASSARVTTYNEQFF
clone_size: once; v_call: TRBV19; d_call: .; cdr3_length: 16; j_call: TRBJ1-1; cdr3_nt: TGTGCCAGTAGTGAAGGGGCTACAGGGATACAGACTGAAGCTTTCTTT; cdr3_aa: CASSEGATGIQTEAFF
clone_size: .; v_call: TRBV7-3; d_call: .; cdr3_length: 11; j_call: TRBJ2-1; cdr3_nt: TGTGCCAGCAGTCCCGGGTCAGAGCAGTTCTTC; cdr3_aa: CASSPGSEQFF
clone_size: few; v_call: TRBV4-1; d_call: .; cdr3_length: 13; j_call: TRBJ2-7; cdr3_nt: TGCGCCAGCAGCCAGACAGGATCCTACGAGCAGTACTTC; cdr3_aa: CASSQTGSYEQYF
clone_size: .; v_call: TRBV5-1; d_call: .; cdr3_length: 16; j_call: TRBJ2-2; cdr3_nt: TGCGCCAGCAGCTTGGTTGTGTCGGGGAACACCGGGGAGCTGTTTTTT; cdr3_aa: CASSLVVSGNTGELFF
clone_size: .; v_call: TRBV28; d_call: .; cdr3_length: 13; j_call: TRBJ2-1; cdr3_nt: TGTGCCAGCAGTCAAGGACTATCTAATGAGCAGTTCTTC; cdr3_aa: CASSQGLSNEQFF
clone_size: .; v_call: TRBV28; d_call: .; cdr3_length: 16; j_call: TRBJ2-7; cdr3_nt: TGTGCCAGCAGCATATACGACCAGGTTGGAACCCACGAGCAGTACTTC; cdr3_aa: CASSIYDQVGTHEQYF
clone_size: .; v_call: TRBV6-1; d_call: .; cdr3_length: 11; j_call: TRBJ2-7; cdr3_nt: TGTGCCAGCAGTGAAAGAGGTGAGCAGTACTTC; cdr3_aa: CASSERGEQYF
clone_size: .; v_call: TRBV5-4; d_call: .; cdr3_length: 15; j_call: TRBJ2-7; cdr3_nt: TGTGCCAGCAGCCACGTTAGGGGAAACTCCTACGAGCAGTACTTC; cdr3_aa: CASSHVRGNSYEQYF
clone_size: .; v_call: TRBV29-1; d_call: .; cdr3_length: 13; j_call: TRBJ2-3; cdr3_nt: TGCAGCGTTGAAGGCATGCCCACAGATACGCAGTATTTT; cdr3_aa: CSVEGMPTDTQYF
clone_size: .; v_call: TRBV6-4; d_call: TRBD1; cdr3_length: 21; j_call: TRBJ1-4; cdr3_nt: TGTGCCAGCAGTGACTCACTTTATGAGACAGGGTGGGCAACAACTAATGAAAAACTGTTTTTT; cdr3_aa: CASSDSLYETGWATTNEKLFF
clone_size: .; v_call: TRBV5-6; d_call: .; cdr3_length: 14; j_call: TRBJ1-2; cdr3_nt: TGTGCCAGCAGCTTGGATCAGGGGCGGTATGGCTACACCTTC; cdr3_aa: CASSLDQGRYGYTF
clone_size: .; v_call: TRBV4-2; d_call: .; cdr3_length: 15; j_call: TRBJ2-1; cdr3_nt: TGTGCCAGCAGCCAAGACTCCAGGGTCGAGAATGAGCAGTTCTTC; cdr3_aa: CASSQDSRVENEQFF
clone_size: .; v_call: TRBV7-9; d_call: .; cdr3_length: 15; j_call: TRBJ1-3; cdr3_nt: TGTGCCAGCAGCTTAGACGGGGACTCTGGAAACACCATATATTTT; cdr3_aa: CASSLDGDSGNTIYF
clone_size: .; v_call: TRBV28; d_call: .; cdr3_length: 17; j_call: TRBJ2-7; cdr3_nt: TGTGCCAGCAGCATAACTGGACGGCCGGAGGTCCTGTACGAGCAGTACTTC; cdr3_aa: CASSITGRPEVLYEQYF
clone_size: .; v_call: TRBV4-1; d_call: .; cdr3_length: 15; j_call: TRBJ2-5; cdr3_nt: TGCGCCAGCAGCCAAGATTCTCCCACTTGGGAGACCCAGTACTTC; cdr3_aa: CASSQDSPTWETQYF
clone_size: .; v_call: TRBV18; d_call: TRBD2; cdr3_length: 15; j_call: TRBJ2-7; cdr3_nt: TGTGCCAGCTCACCTCTAGCGGGGGGTTCCTACGAGCAGTACTTC; cdr3_aa: CASSPLAGGSYEQYF